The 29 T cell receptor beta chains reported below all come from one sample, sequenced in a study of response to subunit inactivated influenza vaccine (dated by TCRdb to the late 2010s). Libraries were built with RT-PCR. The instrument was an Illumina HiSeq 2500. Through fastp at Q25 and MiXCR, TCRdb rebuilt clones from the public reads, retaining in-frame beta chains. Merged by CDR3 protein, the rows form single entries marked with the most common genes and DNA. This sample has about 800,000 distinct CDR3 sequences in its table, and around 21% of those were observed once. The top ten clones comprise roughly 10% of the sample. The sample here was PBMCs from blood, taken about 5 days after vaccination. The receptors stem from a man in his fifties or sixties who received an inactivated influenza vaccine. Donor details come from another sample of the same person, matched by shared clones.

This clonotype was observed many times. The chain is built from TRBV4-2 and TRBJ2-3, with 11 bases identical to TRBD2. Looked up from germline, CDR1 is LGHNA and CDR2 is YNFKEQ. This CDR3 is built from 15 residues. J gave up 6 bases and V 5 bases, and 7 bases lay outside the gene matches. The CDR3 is CASSLTSGRGDTQYF. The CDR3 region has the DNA TGTGCCAGCAGCTTAACTAGCGGGAGAGGCGATACGCAGTATTTT.

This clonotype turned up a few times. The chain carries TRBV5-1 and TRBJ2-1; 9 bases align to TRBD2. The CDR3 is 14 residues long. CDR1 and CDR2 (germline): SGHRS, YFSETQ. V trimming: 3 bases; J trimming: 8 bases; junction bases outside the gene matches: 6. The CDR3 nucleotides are TGCGCCAGCAGCTGGGCGGTAGCGGGGGATGAGCAGTTCTTC. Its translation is CASSWAVAGDEQFF.

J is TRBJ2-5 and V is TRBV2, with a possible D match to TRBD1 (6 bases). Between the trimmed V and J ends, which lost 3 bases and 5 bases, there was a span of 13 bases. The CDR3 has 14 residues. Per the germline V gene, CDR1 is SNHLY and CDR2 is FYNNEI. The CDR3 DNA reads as TGTGCCAGCAGTGAGGGGGCATCTTGGGAGACCCAGTACTTC. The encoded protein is CASSEGASWETQYF.

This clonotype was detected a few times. The CDR3 DNA reads TGCAGCGTTACCTCGGGTTCGCGAGAGACCCAGTACTTC. Protein sequence: CSVTSGSRETQYF. The chain uses TRBV29-1 and TRBJ2-5; D gene uncertain. The CDR3 runs 13 residues. Deletions cut 5 bases from V and 4 bases from J, with 14 bases between. Germline values: CDR1 SQVTM, CDR2 ANQGSEA.

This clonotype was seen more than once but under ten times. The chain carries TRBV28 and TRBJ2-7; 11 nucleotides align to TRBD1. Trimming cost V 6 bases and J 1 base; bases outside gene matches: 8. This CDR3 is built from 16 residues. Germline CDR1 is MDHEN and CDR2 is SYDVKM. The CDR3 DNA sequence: TGTGCCAGCAGGGCGGACAGGGGGCTGCGTTCCTACGAGCAGTACTTC. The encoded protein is CASRADRGLRSYEQYF.

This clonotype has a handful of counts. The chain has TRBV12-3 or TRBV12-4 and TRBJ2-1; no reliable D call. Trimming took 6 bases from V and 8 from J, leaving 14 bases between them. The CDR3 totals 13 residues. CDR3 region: CASSHPGSHEQFF. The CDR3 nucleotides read TGTGCCAGCAGCCACCCCGGCAGCCATGAGCAGTTCTTC.

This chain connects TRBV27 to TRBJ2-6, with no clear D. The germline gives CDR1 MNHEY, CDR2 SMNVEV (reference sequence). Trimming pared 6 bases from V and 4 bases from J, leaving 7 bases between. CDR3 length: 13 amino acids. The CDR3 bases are TGTGCCAGCAGGTCTATCGGGGCCAACGTCCTGACTTTC. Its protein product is CASRSIGANVLTF.

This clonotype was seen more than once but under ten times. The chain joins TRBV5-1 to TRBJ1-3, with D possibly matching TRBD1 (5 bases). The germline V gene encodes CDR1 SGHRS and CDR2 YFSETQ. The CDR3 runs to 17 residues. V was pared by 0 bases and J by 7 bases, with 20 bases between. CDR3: CASSLDLTGRLANTIYF. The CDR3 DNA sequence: TGCGCCAGCAGCTTGGATCTAACGGGACGCCTCGCGAACACCATATATTTT. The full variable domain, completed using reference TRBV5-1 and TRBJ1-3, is KAGVTQTPRYLIKTRGQQVTLSCSPISGHRSVSWYQQTPGQGLQFLFEYFSETQRNKGNFPGRFSGRQFSNSRSEMNVSTLELGDSALYLCASSLDLTGRLANTIYFGEGSWLTVV.

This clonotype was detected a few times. The CDR3 sequence: CASSPGAATNYGYTF. The CDR3 DNA reads TGTGCCAGCTCACCCGGGGCAGCTACTAACTATGGCTACACCTTC. The V and J genes are TRBV18 and TRBJ1-2; tentatively, D is TRBD1 (5 bases). CDR1 KGHSH and CDR2 LQKENI come from the germline V gene. The CDR3 extends over 15 amino acids. Between the trimmed V and J ends, which lost 3 bases and 0 bases, there was a span of 11 bases.

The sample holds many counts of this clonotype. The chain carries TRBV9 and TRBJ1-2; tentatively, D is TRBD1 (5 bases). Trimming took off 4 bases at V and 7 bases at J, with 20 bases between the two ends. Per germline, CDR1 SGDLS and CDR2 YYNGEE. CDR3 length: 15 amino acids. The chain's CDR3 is CASSPLGGIGRGYTF. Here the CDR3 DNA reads TGTGCCAGCAGCCCGCTGGGGGGGATTGGTCGTGGCTACACCTTC.

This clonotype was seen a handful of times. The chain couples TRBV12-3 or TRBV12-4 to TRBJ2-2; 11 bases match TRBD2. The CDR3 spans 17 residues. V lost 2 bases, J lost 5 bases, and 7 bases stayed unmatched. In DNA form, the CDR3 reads TGTGCCAGCAGTTTACTGGTAGCGGGGGGGCTAACCGGGGAGCTGTTTTTT. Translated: CASSLLVAGGLTGELFF.

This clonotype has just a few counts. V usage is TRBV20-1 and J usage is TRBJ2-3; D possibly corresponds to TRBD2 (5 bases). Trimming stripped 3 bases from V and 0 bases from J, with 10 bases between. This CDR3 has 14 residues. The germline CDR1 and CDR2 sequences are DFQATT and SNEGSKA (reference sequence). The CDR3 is CSARWGVSTDTQYF. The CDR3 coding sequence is TGCAGTGCTAGGTGGGGAGTTAGCACAGATACGCAGTATTTT.

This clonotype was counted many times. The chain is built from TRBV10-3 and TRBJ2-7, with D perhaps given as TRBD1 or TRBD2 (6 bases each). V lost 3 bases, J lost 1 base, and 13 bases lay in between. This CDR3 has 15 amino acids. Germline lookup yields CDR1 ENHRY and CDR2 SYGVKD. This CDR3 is CAISDPGAKSYEQYF. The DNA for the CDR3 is TGTGCCATCAGTGACCCGGGGGCGAAATCCTACGAGCAGTACTTC.

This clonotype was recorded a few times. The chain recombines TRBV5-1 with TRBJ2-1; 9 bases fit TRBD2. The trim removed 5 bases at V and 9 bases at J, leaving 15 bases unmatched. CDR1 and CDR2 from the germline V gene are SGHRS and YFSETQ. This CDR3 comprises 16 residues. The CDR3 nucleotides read TGCGCCAGCAGTCCTACTGGAGGGCGGGGGGGCCTTGAGCAGTTCTTC. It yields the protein CASSPTGGRGGLEQFF.

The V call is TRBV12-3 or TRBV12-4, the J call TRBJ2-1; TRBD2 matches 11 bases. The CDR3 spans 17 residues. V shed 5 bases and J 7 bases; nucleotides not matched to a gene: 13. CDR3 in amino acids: CASSRTSGHIRDNEQFF. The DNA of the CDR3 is TGTGCCAGCAGTAGGACTAGCGGGCACATTCGGGATAATGAGCAGTTCTTC.

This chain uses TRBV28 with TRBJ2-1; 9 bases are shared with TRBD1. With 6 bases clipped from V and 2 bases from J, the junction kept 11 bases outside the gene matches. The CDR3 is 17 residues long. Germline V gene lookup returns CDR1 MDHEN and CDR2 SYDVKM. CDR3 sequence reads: CASRKQGARFAYNEQFF. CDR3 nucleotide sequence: TGTGCCAGCAGAAAACAGGGGGCCCGTTTCGCCTACAATGAGCAGTTCTTC.

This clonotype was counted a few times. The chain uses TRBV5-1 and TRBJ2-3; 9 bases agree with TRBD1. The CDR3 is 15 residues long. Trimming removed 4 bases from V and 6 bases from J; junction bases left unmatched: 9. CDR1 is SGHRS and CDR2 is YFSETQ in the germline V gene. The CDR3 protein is CASSAGTGFGDTQYF. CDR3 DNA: TGCGCCAGCAGCGCTGGGACAGGGTTCGGGGATACGCAGTATTTT.

CDR3 sequence reads: CASSYGTWVRNEQYF. The CDR3 DNA sequence: TGTGCCAGCAGCTACGGGACTTGGGTACGTAACGAGCAGTACTTC. The genes are TRBV5-6 and TRBJ2-7, with D possibly TRBD2 on 6 matching bases. CDR3 length equals 15 residues. The germline CDR1 and CDR2 sequences are SGHDT and YYEEEE. Between the trimmed V and J ends, which lost 3 bases and 5 bases, there was a span of 18 bases.

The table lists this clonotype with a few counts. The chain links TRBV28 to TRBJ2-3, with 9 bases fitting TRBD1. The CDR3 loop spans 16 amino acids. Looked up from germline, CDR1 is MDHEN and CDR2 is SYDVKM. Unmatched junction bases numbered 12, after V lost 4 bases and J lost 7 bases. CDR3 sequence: CASSSPSGQGPYTQYF. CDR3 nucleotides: TGTGCCAGCAGTTCACCATCGGGACAGGGACCATATACGCAGTATTTT.

The CDR3: CASSLFLGQGNYEQYF. CDR3 DNA: TGTGCCAGCAGTTTGTTTTTGGGACAGGGGAACTACGAGCAGTACTTC. This chain joins TRBV28 and TRBJ2-7, with 10 bases aligning to TRBD1. The CDR3 covers 16 residues. The V gene end was trimmed by 3 bases and the J gene end by 3 bases; junction bases not matched to a gene: 8. Germline V lookup: CDR1 MDHEN, CDR2 SYDVKM.

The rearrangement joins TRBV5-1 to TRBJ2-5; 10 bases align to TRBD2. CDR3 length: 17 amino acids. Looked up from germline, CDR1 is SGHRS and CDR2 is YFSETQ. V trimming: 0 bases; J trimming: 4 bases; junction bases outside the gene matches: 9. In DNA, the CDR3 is TGCGCCAGCAGCTTGGGGGGATATCTAGCGGGAGTAGAGACCCAGTACTTC. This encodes CASSLGGYLAGVETQYF.

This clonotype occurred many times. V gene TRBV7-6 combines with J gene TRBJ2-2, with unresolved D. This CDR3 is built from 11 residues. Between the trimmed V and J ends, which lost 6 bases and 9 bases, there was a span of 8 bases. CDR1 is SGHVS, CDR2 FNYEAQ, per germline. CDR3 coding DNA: TGTGCCAGCAGTGCTGCCTGGGAGCTGTTTTTT. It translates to CASSAAWELFF.

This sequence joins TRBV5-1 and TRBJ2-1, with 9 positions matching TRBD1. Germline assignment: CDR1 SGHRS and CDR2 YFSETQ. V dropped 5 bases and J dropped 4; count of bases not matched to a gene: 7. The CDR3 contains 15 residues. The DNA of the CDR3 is TGCGCCAGCAGTGCCGGTGGACAGGGGTACAATGAGCAGTTCTTC. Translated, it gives CASSAGGQGYNEQFF. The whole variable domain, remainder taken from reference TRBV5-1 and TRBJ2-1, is KAGVTQTPRYLIKTRGQQVTLSCSPISGHRSVSWYQQTPGQGLQFLFEYFSETQRNKGNFPGRFSGRQFSNSRSEMNVSTLELGDSALYLCASSAGGQGYNEQFFGPGTRLTVL.

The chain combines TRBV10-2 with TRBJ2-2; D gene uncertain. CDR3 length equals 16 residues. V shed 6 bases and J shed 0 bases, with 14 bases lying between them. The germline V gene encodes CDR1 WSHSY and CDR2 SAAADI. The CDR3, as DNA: TGCGCCAGCAGACCTATGACGGTTGCGAACACCGGGGAGCTGTTTTTT. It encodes CASRPMTVANTGELFF.

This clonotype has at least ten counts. This CDR3 is CSVAAGSRRGRKWIQYF. The DNA for the CDR3 is TGCAGCGTTGCGGCAGGGTCGCGGCGCGGCAGGAAATGGATTCAGTACTTC. The chain joins TRBV29-1 to TRBJ2-4; the D gene is possibly TRBD1 (5 bases). The CDR3 is made up of 17 amino acids. The V end was cut by 4 bases, the J end by 10 bases, with 29 bases between. Germline CDR1 SQVTM, CDR2 ANQGSEA.

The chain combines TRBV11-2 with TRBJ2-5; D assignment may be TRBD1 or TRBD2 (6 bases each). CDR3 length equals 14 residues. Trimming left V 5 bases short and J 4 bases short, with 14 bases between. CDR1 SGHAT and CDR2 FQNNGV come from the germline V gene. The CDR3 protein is CASSRTGAPETQYF. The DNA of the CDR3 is TGTGCCAGCAGCCGAACGGGGGCCCCAGAGACCCAGTACTTC.

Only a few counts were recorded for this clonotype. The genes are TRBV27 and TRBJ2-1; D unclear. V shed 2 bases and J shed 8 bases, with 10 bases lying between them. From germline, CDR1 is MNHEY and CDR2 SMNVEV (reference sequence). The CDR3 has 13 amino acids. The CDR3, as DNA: TGTGCCAGCAGTTTAACGTCTAGGGATGAGCAGTTCTTC. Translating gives CASSLTSRDEQFF.

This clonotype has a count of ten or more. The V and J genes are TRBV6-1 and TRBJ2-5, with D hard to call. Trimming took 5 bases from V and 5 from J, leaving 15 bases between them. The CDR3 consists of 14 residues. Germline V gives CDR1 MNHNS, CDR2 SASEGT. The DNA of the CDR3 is TGTGCCAGCAGTCGGACCCAAGGTCGGGAGACCCAGTACTTC. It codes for CASSRTQGRETQYF.

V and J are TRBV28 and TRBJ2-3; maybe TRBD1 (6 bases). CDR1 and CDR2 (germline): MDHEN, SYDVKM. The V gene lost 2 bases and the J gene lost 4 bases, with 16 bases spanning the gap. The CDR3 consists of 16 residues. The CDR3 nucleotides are TGTGCCAGCAGTTTAGGGGGCAGTGGTAGGTCAGATACGCAGTATTTT. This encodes CASSLGGSGRSDTQYF. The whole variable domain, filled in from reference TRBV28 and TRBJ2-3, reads DVKVTQSSRYLVKRTGEKVFLECVQDMDHENMFWYRQDPGLGLRLIYFSYDVKMKEKGDIPEGYSVSREKKERFSLILESASTNQTSMYLCASSLGGSGRSDTQYFGPGTRLTVL.